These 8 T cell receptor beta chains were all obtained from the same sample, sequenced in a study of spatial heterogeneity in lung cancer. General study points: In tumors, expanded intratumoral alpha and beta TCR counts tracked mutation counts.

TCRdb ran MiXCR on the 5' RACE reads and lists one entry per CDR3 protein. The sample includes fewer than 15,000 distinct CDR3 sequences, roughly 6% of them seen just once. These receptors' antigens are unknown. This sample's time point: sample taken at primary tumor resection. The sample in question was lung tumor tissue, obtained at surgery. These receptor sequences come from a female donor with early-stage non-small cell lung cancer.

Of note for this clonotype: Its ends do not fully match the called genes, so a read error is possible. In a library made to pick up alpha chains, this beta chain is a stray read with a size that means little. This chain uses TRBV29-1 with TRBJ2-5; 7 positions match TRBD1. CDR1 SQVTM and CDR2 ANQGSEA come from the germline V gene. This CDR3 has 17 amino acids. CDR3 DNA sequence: TGCAGCGTTGAAGGAGGGTATGTCGGGACAGCTCAAGAGACCCAGTATTTC. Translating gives CSVEGGYVGTAQETQYF.

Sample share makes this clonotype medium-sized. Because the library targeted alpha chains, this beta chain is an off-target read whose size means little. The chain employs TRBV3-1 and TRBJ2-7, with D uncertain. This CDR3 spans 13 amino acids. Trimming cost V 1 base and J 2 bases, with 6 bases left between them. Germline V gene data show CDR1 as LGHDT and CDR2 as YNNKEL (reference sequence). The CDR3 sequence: CASSQGDTYEQYF. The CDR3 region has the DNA TGTGCCAGCAGCCAAGGTGACACCTACGAGCAGTACTTC.

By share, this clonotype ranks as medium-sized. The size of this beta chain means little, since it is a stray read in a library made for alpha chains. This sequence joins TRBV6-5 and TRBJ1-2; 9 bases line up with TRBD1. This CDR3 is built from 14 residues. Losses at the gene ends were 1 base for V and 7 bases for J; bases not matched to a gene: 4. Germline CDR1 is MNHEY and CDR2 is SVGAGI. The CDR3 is CASSYLGQGGGYTF. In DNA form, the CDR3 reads TGTGCCAGCAGTTACTTGGGACAGGGAGGTGGCTACACCTTC.

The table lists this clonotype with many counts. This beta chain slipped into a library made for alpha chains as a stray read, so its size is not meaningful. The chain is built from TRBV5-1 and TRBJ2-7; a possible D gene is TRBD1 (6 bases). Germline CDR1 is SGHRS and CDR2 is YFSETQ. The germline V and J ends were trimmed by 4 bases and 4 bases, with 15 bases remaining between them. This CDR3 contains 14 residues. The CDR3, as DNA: TGCGCCAGCAGCCTCAGGGGTGGTTATTACGAGCAGTACTTC. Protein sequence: CASSLRGGYYEQYF.

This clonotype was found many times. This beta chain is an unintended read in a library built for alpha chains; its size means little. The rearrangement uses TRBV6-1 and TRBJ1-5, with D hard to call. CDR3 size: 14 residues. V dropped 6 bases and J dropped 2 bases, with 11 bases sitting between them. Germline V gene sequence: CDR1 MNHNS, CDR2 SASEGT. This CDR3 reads CASRELAGNQPQHF. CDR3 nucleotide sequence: TGTGCCAGCAGAGAACTGGCGGGCAATCAGCCCCAGCATTTT.

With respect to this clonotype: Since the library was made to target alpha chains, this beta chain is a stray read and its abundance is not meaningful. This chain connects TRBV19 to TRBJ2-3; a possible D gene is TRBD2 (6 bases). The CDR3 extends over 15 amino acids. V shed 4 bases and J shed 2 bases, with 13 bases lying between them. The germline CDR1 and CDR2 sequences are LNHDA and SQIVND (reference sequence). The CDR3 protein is CASSTRGIFTDTQYF. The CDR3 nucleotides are TGTGCCAGTAGTACACGGGGGATTTTCACAGATACGCAGTATTTT.

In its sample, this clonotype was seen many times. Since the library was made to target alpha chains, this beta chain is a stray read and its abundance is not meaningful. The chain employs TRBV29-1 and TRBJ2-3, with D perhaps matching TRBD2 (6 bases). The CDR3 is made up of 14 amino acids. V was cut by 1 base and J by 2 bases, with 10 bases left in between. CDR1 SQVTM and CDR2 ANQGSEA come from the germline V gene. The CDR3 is CSVEGDSVTDTQYF. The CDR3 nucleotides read TGCAGCGTTGAAGGGGACTCTGTCACAGATACGCAGTATTTT.

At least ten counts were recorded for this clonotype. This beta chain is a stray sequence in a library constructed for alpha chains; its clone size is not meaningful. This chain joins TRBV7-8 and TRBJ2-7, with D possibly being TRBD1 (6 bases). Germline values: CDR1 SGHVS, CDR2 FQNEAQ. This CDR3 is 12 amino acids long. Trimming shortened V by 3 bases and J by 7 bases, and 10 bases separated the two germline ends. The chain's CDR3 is CASSFRGGEQYF. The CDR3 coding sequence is TGTGCCAGCAGCTTCAGGGGTGGAGAGCAGTACTTC.